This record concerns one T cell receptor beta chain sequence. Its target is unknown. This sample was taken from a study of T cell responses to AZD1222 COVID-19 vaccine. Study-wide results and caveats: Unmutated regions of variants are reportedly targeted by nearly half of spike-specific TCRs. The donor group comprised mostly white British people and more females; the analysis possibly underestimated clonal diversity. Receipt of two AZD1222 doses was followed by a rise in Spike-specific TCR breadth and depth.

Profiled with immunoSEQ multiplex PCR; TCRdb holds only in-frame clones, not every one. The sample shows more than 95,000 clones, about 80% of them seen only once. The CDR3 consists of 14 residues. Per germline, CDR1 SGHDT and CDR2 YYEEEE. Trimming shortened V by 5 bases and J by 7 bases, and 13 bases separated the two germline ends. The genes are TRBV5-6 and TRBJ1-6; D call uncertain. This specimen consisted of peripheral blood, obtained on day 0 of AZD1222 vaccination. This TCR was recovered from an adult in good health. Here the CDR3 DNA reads TGTGCCAGCAGGTCGGCGGTCCTAAATTCACCCCTCCACTTT. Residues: CASRSAVLNSPLHF. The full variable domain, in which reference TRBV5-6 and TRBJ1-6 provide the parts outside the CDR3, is DAGVTQSPTHLIKTRGQQVTLRCSPKSGHDTVSWYQQALGQGPQFIFQYYEEEERQRGNFPDRFSGHQFPNYSSELNVNALLLGDSALYLCASRSAVLNSPLHFGNGTRLTVT.